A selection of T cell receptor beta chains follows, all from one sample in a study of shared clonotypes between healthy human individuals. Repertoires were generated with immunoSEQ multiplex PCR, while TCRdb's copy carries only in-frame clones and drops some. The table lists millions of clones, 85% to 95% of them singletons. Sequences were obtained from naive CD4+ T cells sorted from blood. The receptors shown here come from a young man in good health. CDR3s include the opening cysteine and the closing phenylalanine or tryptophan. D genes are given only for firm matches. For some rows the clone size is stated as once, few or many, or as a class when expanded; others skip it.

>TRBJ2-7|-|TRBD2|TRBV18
TGTGCCAGCTCCCCACCGGGACTAGCGGCAACCTACGAGCAGTACTTC
CASSPPGLAATYEQYF
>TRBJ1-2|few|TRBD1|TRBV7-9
TGTGCCATCCCGACGCTGGACAGGGCTAACTATGGCTACACCTTC
CAIPTLDRANYGYTF
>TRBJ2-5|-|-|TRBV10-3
TGTGCCATCAGTGAGTCCCAGCGGGAGACCCAGTACTTC
CAISESQRETQYF
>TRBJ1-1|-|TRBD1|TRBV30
TGTGCCTGGTTGGGACAGGTAAACACTGAAGCTTTCTTT
CAWLGQVNTEAFF
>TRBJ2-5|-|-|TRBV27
TGTGCCAGCAGTTTAACGGAATGGCTAACGAGGGAAGAGACCCAGTACTTC
CASSLTEWLTREETQYF
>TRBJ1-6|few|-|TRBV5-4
TGTGCCAGCAGCACTTCGATTACGGGAGGGAATTCACCCCTCCACTTT
CASSTSITGGNSPLHF
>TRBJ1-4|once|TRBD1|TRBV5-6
TGTGCCAGCAGCTTACAGGGGCCAACTAATGAAAAACTGTTTTTT
CASSLQGPTNEKLFF
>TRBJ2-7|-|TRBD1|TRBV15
TGTGCCACCAGCAGATCTGGGACAGGGGGATACGAGCAGTACTTC
CATSRSGTGGYEQYF
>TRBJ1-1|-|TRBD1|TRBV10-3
TGTGCCATCAGTGAGCTGGGACAGGGGAACACTGAAGCTTTCTTT
CAISELGQGNTEAFF
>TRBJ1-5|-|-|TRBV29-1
TGCAGCGCACGGGGGGGTAGCAATCAGCCCCAGCATTTT
CSARGGSNQPQHF
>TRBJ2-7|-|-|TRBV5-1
TGCGCCAGCAGCCCCACGGCGGGAAACTCCTACGAGCAGTACTTC
CASSPTAGNSYEQYF
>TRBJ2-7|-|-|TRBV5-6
TGTGCCAGCAGCTTACCGACAGGAGCGGTCTACGAGCAGTACTTC
CASSLPTGAVYEQYF
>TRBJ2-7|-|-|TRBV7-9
TGTGCCAGCAGCTACGGGGACGGTAAAGGTTCCGGCGAGCAGTACTTC
CASSYGDGKGSGEQYF
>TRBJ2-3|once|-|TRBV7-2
TGTGCCAGCAGCTTATGGCGGAGTTCGGGAGATACGCAGTATTTT
CASSLWRSSGDTQYF
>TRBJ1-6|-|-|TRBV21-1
TGTGCCAGCAGCCGGGGACAGGAGACAGGACAGTATAATTCACCCCTCCACTTT
CASSRGQETGQYNSPLHF
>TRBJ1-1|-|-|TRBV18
TGTGCCAGCTCACTACAGCTACAGGGAGGCACTGAAGCTTTCTTT
CASSLQLQGGTEAFF
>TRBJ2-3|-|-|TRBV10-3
TGTGCCATCAGTGAAGGGGCCACAGATACGCAGTATTTT
CAISEGATDTQYF
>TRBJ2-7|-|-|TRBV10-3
TGTGCCATCAGGTTGGGACGGATGACCTACGAGCAGTACTTC
CAIRLGRMTYEQYF